This T cell receptor beta chain was observed in a study of beta chain features in type 1 diabetes. The table lists this clone with a few counts. Germline-derived CDR1 and CDR2 are MNHNY and SVGAGI (reference sequence). Trimming left V 5 bases short and J 0 bases short, with 8 bases between. The CDR3 covers 13 residues. TCRB transcripts that were expressed got sequenced, as all of the isolated RNA had been reverse transcribed. Sequenced by immunoSEQ multiplex PCR; TCRdb stores in-frame clones only, minus some. This sample has 250,000 to 350,000 clones, with about 14% found just once. The sequence was collected from a man aged 30 to 39 in good health. The sequenced material came from central memory CD4+ T cells from blood. The V gene is TRBV6-6, the J gene TRBJ2-7; D gene unclear. The CDR3 loop is CASSTELSYEQYF. CDR3 coding DNA: TGTGCCAGCAGTACAGAGCTCTCCTACGAGCAGTACTTC.